This passage covers 19 T cell receptor beta chains from one sample sequenced in a study of T cell responses to AZD1222 COVID-19 vaccine. Clones were sequenced by immunoSEQ multiplex PCR, and TCRdb holds only the in-frame ones, with some missing. Among around 100,000 clones, 87% were seen once, and the ten largest hold around 2.3%. The sample in question was peripheral blood, obtained 28 days after the second AZD1222 dose. These receptor sequences come from an adult who received the AZD1222 COVID-19 vaccine.

The chain couples TRBV27 to TRBJ2-1; D unclear. The CDR3 loop spans 15 amino acids. With 1 base removed from V and 3 bases from J, the gap between germline ends came to 10 bases. CDR1 is MNHEY and CDR2 is SMNVEV in the germline V gene (reference sequence). CDR3 bases: TGTGCCAGCAGTTTATGGCGGCGGTTCTACAATGAGCAGTTCTTC. Protein: CASSLWRRFYNEQFF.

The chain couples TRBV27 to TRBJ1-3; 8 bases are shared with TRBD1. The germline V gene encodes CDR1 MNHEY and CDR2 SMNVEV (reference sequence). The CDR3 loop spans 16 amino acids. V gave up 5 bases and J gave up 0 bases; unmatched junction bases: 6. CDR3 sequence (DNA): TGTGCCAGCAGTACCATGGACAGGGACTCTGGAAACACCATATATTTT. Translation: CASSTMDRDSGNTIYF.

This clone is a singleton in its sample. The chain uses TRBV5-1 and TRBJ2-2; 10 bases map to TRBD1. In germline, CDR1 is SGHRS, CDR2 YFSETQ. V dropped 0 bases and J dropped 6; count of bases not matched to a gene: 8. CDR3 length: 17 residues. The CDR3 is CASSLALGQGEAGELFF. The CDR3, as DNA: TGCGCCAGCAGCTTGGCCCTCGGACAGGGGGAGGCCGGGGAGCTGTTTTTT.

The rearrangement uses TRBV3-1 (or the pseudogene TRBV3-2) and TRBJ2-2; D is unclear. Germline V gene data show CDR1 as LGHDT and CDR2 as YNNKEL (reference sequence). The CDR3 runs to 13 residues. V lost 3 bases to trimming and J lost 3 bases, with 5 bases between them. CDR3 DNA: TGTGCCAGCAGCCAGATAGACACCGGGGAGCTGTTTTTT. Its translation is CASSQIDTGELFF.

The chain is built from TRBV28 and TRBJ1-1; D may be TRBD1 (6 bases). The CDR3 spans 13 residues. The V gene's germline CDR1 is MDHEN and CDR2 SYDVKM. The V and J ends lost 7 bases and 4 bases respectively, with 13 bases between them. The CDR3 nucleotides read TGTGCCAGCACCAACAGGGAGTTCACTGAAGCTTTCTTT. This translates into CASTNREFTEAFF.

The rearrangement joins TRBV24-1 to TRBJ1-1, with D unresolved. Germline V CDR1 and CDR2: KGHDR, SFDVKD. V was trimmed by 4 bases and J by 5 bases, leaving 7 bases between them. The CDR3 loop spans 12 amino acids. CDR3 loop: CATSEVGTEAFF. The DNA of the CDR3 is TGTGCCACCAGTGAGGTGGGGACTGAAGCTTTCTTT.

The V and J genes are TRBV3-1 (or the pseudogene TRBV3-2) and TRBJ1-5; D is undetermined. The V and J ends lost 1 base and 4 bases respectively, with 5 bases between them. The CDR3 runs to 13 residues. Germline CDR1 LGHDT, CDR2 YNNKEL (reference sequence). The CDR3, as DNA: TGTGCCAGCAGCCAAGCTGGAAATCAGCCCCAGCATTTT. It encodes CASSQAGNQPQHF.

The genes are TRBV9 and TRBJ2-7; D is uncertain. The V gene lost 0 bases and the J gene lost 2 bases, with 6 bases spanning the gap. The germline gives CDR1 SGDLS, CDR2 YYNGEE. This CDR3 contains 13 residues. The CDR3 loop reads CASSVETAYEQYF. The CDR3 nucleotides are TGTGCCAGCAGCGTAGAAACAGCCTACGAGCAGTACTTC.

The CDR3 bases are TGTGCCAGCAGCTTGAGGACGAACACTGAAGCTTTCTTT. Residues: CASSLRTNTEAFF. The chain has TRBV5-5 and TRBJ1-1; D uncertain. Trimming removed 1 base from V and 1 base from J, with 5 bases in between. This CDR3 is built from 13 residues. In germline, CDR1 is SGHKS, CDR2 YYEKEE (reference sequence). Together with reference TRBV5-5 and TRBJ1-1, the CDR3 gives the full variable domain: DAGVTQSPTHLIKTRGQQVTLRCSPISGHKSVSWYQQVLGQGPQFIFQYYEKEERGRGNFPDRFSARQFPNYSSELNVNALLLGDSALYLCASSLRTNTEAFFGQGTRLTVV.

This clone came up a few times. The chain links TRBV21-1 to TRBJ1-2; the table's TRBD1 call for D was not verified on the DNA. TRBV21-1 is tagged as a pseudogene. This CDR3 has 14 amino acids. The CDR3 protein is CASSARTANYGYTF. CDR3 DNA: TGTGCCAGCAGCGCTCGGACAGCTAACTATGGCTACACCTTC.

The rearrangement joins TRBV18 to TRBJ2-1; 7 bases map to TRBD1. Germline assignment: CDR1 KGHSH and CDR2 LQKENI. The CDR3 loop spans 13 amino acids. The V segment lost 4 bases and the J segment 8 bases; nucleotides outside the gene matches: 5. CDR3 sequence: CASSLGQDYEQFF. The DNA of the CDR3 is TGTGCCAGCTCACTTGGACAGGATTATGAGCAGTTCTTC.

Here the CDR3 reads CASSSGTKLNEQFF. DNA for the CDR3: TGTGCCAGCAGCTCCGGGACTAAACTCAATGAGCAGTTCTTC. The chain combines TRBV7-2 with TRBJ2-1, with TRBD2 identical over 7 bases. Trimming removed 4 bases from V and 6 bases from J; junction bases left unmatched: 6. The CDR3 contains 14 residues. Germline V gene sequence: CDR1 SGHTA, CDR2 FQGNSA.

The chain combines TRBV3-1 (or the pseudogene TRBV3-2) with TRBJ2-2; D is unresolved. This CDR3 spans 14 amino acids. Trimming took off 0 bases at V and 5 bases at J, with 7 bases between the two ends. Germline V gene sequence: CDR1 LGHDT, CDR2 YNNKEL (reference sequence). CDR3 residues: CASSQDARTGELFF. As DNA, the CDR3 is TGTGCCAGCAGCCAAGATGCAAGGACCGGGGAGCTGTTTTTT.

The chain is built from TRBV27 and TRBJ1-6, with a possible D match to TRBD1 (5 bases). CDR3 length: 14 amino acids. Germline assignment: CDR1 MNHEY and CDR2 SMNVEV (reference sequence). The germline V and J ends were trimmed by 5 bases and 8 bases, with 13 bases remaining between them. CDR3 sequence reads: CASSPGIKYSPLHF. CDR3 DNA: TGTGCCAGCAGTCCAGGGATTAAATATTCACCCCTCCACTTT.

This rearrangement joins TRBV30 to TRBJ1-4; no reliable D call. V lost 4 bases and J 7 bases, leaving 16 bases between the germline ends. Germline V gene lookup returns CDR1 GTSNPN and CDR2 SVGIG (reference sequence). CDR3 length: 14 residues. In DNA, the CDR3 is TGTGCCTGGATGGAACGGGGAGTGAGTGAAAAACTGTTTTTT. It is translated as CAWMERGVSEKLFF.

This rearrangement joins TRBV18 to TRBJ1-1, with 7 positions matching TRBD1. Germline-derived CDR1 and CDR2 are KGHSH and LQKENI. The CDR3 totals 16 residues. Trimming at V came to 4 bases and at J to 3 bases, leaving 11 bases not matched to a gene. CDR3 DNA: TGTGCCAGCTCACGACAAGGCAGGGGGTTTGACACTGAAGCTTTCTTT. Translation gives CASSRQGRGFDTEAFF.

The table lists this clone with a count of one. The V call is TRBV27, the J call TRBJ2-7; the match to TRBD1 covers 7 bases. CDR3 length: 15 residues. Germline V CDR1 and CDR2: MNHEY, SMNVEV (reference sequence). The trim removed 2 bases at V and 0 bases at J, leaving 4 bases unmatched. The CDR3: CASSLKGAISYEQYF. The DNA of the CDR3 is TGTGCCAGCAGTTTAAAGGGGGCGATCTCCTACGAGCAGTACTTC.

The V and J genes are TRBV5-1 and TRBJ2-5; tentatively, D is TRBD1 (5 bases). This CDR3 has 13 amino acids. V lost 0 bases, J lost 2 bases, and 5 bases lay in between. The germline CDR1 and CDR2 sequences are SGHRS and YFSETQ. The CDR3 reads CASSLEGQETQYF. The CDR3 region has the DNA TGCGCCAGCAGCTTGGAGGGGCAAGAGACCCAGTACTTC.

The V call is TRBV24-1, the J call TRBJ1-2; D is uncertain. CDR1 is KGHDR, CDR2 SFDVKD, per germline. This CDR3 has 17 amino acids. V was trimmed by 2 bases and J by 2 bases, leaving 17 bases between them. The CDR3 sequence is CATSDSEQTDTNYGYTF. The CDR3 nucleotides read TGTGCCACCAGTGATTCCGAACAAACCGACACGAACTATGGCTACACCTTC.